Shown below are 2 T cell receptor beta chains from a single sample sequenced in a study of CD8 T cells in Susac syndrome. It was with random hexamers that roughly 0.45 to 1 ug RNA was reverse transcribed. A single record per CDR3 protein comes from TCRdb applying MiXCR to the immunoSEQ multiplex PCR reads. The sample contains around 170,000 distinct CDR3 sequences, around 90% of which appear only once. Sample: CD4+ T cells from PBMCs. The origin of the receptors is a human donor in good health.

This rearrangement joins TRBV19 to TRBJ1-4, with 10 bases lining up with TRBD1. With V trimmed by 6 bases and J by 6 bases, 4 bases remained unmatched. This CDR3 is built from 14 residues. CDR1 and CDR2 (germline): LNHDA, SQIVND (reference sequence). CDR3 in amino acids: CASRRDRGDEKLFF. CDR3 sequence (DNA): TGTGCCAGTAGAAGGGACAGGGGCGATGAAAAACTGTTTTTT.

The chain employs TRBV19 and TRBJ2-5, with 9 bases aligning to TRBD1. The junction had 0 bases not matched to a gene; V was cut back by 4 bases and J by 0 bases. Looked up from germline, CDR1 is LNHDA and CDR2 is SQIVND (reference sequence). The CDR3 runs to 14 residues. CDR3 sequence: CASSRDRDQETQYF. CDR3 nucleotides: TGTGCCAGTAGTAGGGACAGGGACCAAGAGACCCAGTACTTC.